The present T cell receptor beta chain was sequenced within a study of immune heterogeneity within non-small cell lung tumors. Overall study: It was found that the tumors were several squamous cell carcinomas, over eight non-squamous carcinomas and 1 not otherwise specified. The study, taken as a whole, reports: Between individual patients, the high-frequency T-cell receptor beta clonotypes largely differed.

For each sample, template was approximately 0.55 ug of bulk tumor genomic DNA. The authors collected several far-apart biopsies from each primary tumor during surgery. With untreated, newly diagnosed non-small cell lung cancer, the patients went on to undergo curative surgery. Patients newly diagnosed with non-small cell lung cancer and having curative-intent surgery served as donors. This CDR3 region has 12 residues. Germline V lookup: CDR1 SQVTM, CDR2 ANQGSEA. The ends were cut back, 7 bases at V and 1 base at J, with 9 bases in the middle. This clonotype was detected only a few times. What it recognizes is unknown. The authors amplified TCR beta CDR3 by multiplex PCR with 32 V and 13 J primers. TCRdb re-called the multiplex PCR reads through MiXCR, storing one row per CDR3 protein. The table includes about 15,000 distinct CDR3 sequences, 25% to 35% detected once.

The genes are TRBV29-1 and TRBJ2-3; TRBD2 is a possible D gene (6 bases). Sequenced: lung tumor tissue. The receptor comes from a man between 40 and 49 years old with non-small cell lung cancer. The CDR3 is CSGGVGTDTQYF. CDR3 nucleotides: TGCAGCGGGGGGGTGGGCACAGATACGCAGTATTTT.